The 20 T cell receptor beta chains in this list originate from one sample, sequenced in a study of glioma-infiltrating T cells after dendritic cell vaccination. Sequencing used immunoSEQ multiplex PCR; TCRdb keeps in-frame clones, though not all of them. Of about 82,000 clones in the sample, around 90% were seen once. Sequences were derived from blood, sampled before dendritic cell vaccination. The origin of the receptors is a human donor with glioblastoma.

This clone occurred a few times. The V and J genes are TRBV7-6 and TRBJ2-1; D is perhaps TRBD2 (5 bases). The germline V gene encodes CDR1 SGHVS and CDR2 FNYEAQ. The CDR3 extends over 13 amino acids. With 5 bases removed from V and 6 bases from J, the gap between germline ends came to 11 bases. The CDR3 DNA reads TGTGCCAGCAGCCGAGGAGAGGGCAATGAGCAGTTCTTC. It specifies CASSRGEGNEQFF. The full variable domain, in which reference TRBV7-6 and TRBJ2-1 provide the parts outside the CDR3, is GAGVSQSPRYKVTKRGQDVALRCDPISGHVSLYWYRQALGQGPEFLTYFNYEAQQDKSGLPNDRFSAERPEGSISTLTIQRTEQRDSAMYRCASSRGEGNEQFFGPGTRLTVL.

The chain couples TRBV6-6 to TRBJ1-5; 7 positions agree with TRBD1. Germline-derived CDR1 and CDR2 are MNHNY and SVGAGI (reference sequence). The CDR3 consists of 15 residues. V shed 5 bases and J 5 bases; nucleotides not matched to a gene: 9. The CDR3 DNA reads as TGTGCCAGCAGTCCAACAGGGGCGGCCGATCAGCCCCAGCATTTT. It translates to CASSPTGAADQPQHF.

The V and J genes are TRBV30 and TRBJ1-1; 7 nucleotides line up with TRBD1. Germline V lookup: CDR1 GTSNPN, CDR2 SVGIG (reference sequence). This CDR3 comprises 16 residues. V was pared by 0 bases and J by 0 bases, with 7 bases of the junction left unmatched. CDR3 DNA sequence: TGTGCCTGGAGTGTGGGGTATACAGGGGTGAACACTGAAGCTTTCTTT. Protein: CAWSVGYTGVNTEAFF.

The chain uses TRBV11-2 and TRBJ2-3, with TRBD2 identical over 10 bases. Germline V gene data show CDR1 as SGHAT and CDR2 as FQNNGV. The trim removed 2 bases at V and 2 bases at J, leaving 1 base unmatched. This CDR3 region has 15 residues. The CDR3 here is CASSLTSGVTDTQYF. CDR3 bases: TGTGCCAGCAGCTTAACTAGCGGGGTCACAGATACGCAGTATTTT.

CDR3 region: CASSLANQGGETQYF. CDR3 DNA sequence: TGCGCCAGCAGCTTGGCAAACCAGGGAGGGGAGACCCAGTACTTC. V is TRBV5-1 and J is TRBJ2-5; 7 bases map to TRBD2. V was clipped by 0 bases and J by 5 bases; unmatched bases: 7. The CDR3 length is 15 residues. Germline CDR1 SGHRS, CDR2 YFSETQ.

About this clone: This sequence is one base from a far larger clone and is likely a read error. V usage is TRBV4-2 and J usage is TRBJ1-1; D ambiguous. CDR3 size: 13 residues. V lost 2 bases and J 6 bases, leaving 10 bases between the germline ends. Germline V lookup: CDR1 LGHNA, CDR2 YNFKEQ. This CDR3 is CASSQLSGSEAFF. CDR3 DNA: TGTGCCAGCAGCCAACTCTCCGGTTCTGAAGCTTTCTTT.

The chain carries TRBV11-3 and TRBJ1-1, with D unresolved. This CDR3 has 15 residues. Trimming took 3 bases from V and 3 from J, leaving 14 bases between them. The V gene's germline CDR1 is SGHNT and CDR2 YENEEA. This chain's CDR3 is CASSFGSERDTEAFF. The CDR3 DNA reads as TGTGCCAGCAGCTTCGGCTCGGAGCGGGACACTGAAGCTTTCTTT.

The V gene is TRBV19, the J gene TRBJ1-1, with 10 bases lining up with TRBD1. Per the germline V gene, CDR1 is LNHDA and CDR2 is SQIVND (reference sequence). The length of the CDR3 is 16 residues. The V segment lost 3 bases and the J segment 4 bases; nucleotides outside the gene matches: 8. DNA for the CDR3: TGTGCCAGTAGTATTGACCCACGGACAGGGGGCACTGAAGCTTTCTTT. Its protein is CASSIDPRTGGTEAFF.

The sample holds a few counts of this clone. The chain couples TRBV6-5 to TRBJ2-5, with 13 bases fitting TRBD2. The closer fit of TRBJ2-7 to the DNA end suggests the J call may be wrong. The CDR3 contains 15 residues. Germline V gene lookup returns CDR1 MNHEY and CDR2 SVGAGI. The CDR3 region has the DNA TGTGCCAGCAGACAAACTAGCGGGGGGGAGTACGAGCAGTACTTC. It codes for CASRQTSGGEYEQYF.

V and J are TRBV7-9 and TRBJ2-7; the match to TRBD2 covers 9 bases. Germline CDR1 SEHNR, CDR2 FQNEAQ (reference sequence). This CDR3 region has 14 residues. Trimming took 5 bases from V and 4 from J; bases not matched to a gene: 6. For the CDR3, the DNA is TGTGCCAGCAGCCGGGGCAGCGGGAGGTACGAGCAGTACTTC. Its translation: CASSRGSGRYEQYF.

The chain is built from TRBV5-1 and TRBJ2-1, with 7 bases identical to TRBD1. CDR1 and CDR2 (germline): SGHRS, YFSETQ. CDR3 length: 14 residues. J lost 3 bases, V lost 4 bases, and 4 bases had no gene match. The CDR3 is CASSHDRVYNEQFF. The CDR3, as DNA: TGCGCCAGCAGCCACGACAGGGTCTACAATGAGCAGTTCTTC.

This sequence joins TRBV19 and TRBJ2-1; D is possibly TRBD1 (6 bases). Germline-derived CDR1 and CDR2 are LNHDA and SQIVND (reference sequence). CDR3 length: 13 residues. Deletions cut 7 bases from V and 7 bases from J, with 14 bases between. The CDR3 sequence is CASNTVRGNEQFF. Written as DNA, the CDR3 is TGTGCCAGTAATACAGTCAGGGGTAATGAGCAGTTCTTC.

The chain couples TRBV6-1 to TRBJ2-1; 9 nucleotides line up with TRBD2. CDR1 and CDR2 (germline): MNHNS, SASEGT. The V gene end was trimmed by 2 bases and the J gene end by 6 bases; junction bases not matched to a gene: 8. This CDR3 region has 16 residues. The DNA of the CDR3 is TGTGCCAGCAGTGAATGGGCGGGAGGGGAACTCAATGAGCAGTTCTTC. It codes for CASSEWAGGELNEQFF.

The J gene is TRBJ2-7, the V gene TRBV18; 8 positions agree with TRBD2. The length of the CDR3 is 16 residues. V lost 4 bases, J lost 1 base, and 9 bases stayed unmatched. Germline-derived CDR1 and CDR2 are KGHSH and LQKENI. CDR3 region: CASSRRGGWFSYEQYF. CDR3 DNA: TGTGCCAGCTCACGTCGGGGGGGCTGGTTTTCCTACGAGCAGTACTTC.

V and J are TRBV27 and TRBJ2-7; tentative D call: TRBD2 (6 bases). The germline V and J ends were trimmed by 8 bases and 5 bases, with 19 bases remaining between them. Germline V gene lookup returns CDR1 MNHEY and CDR2 SMNVEV (reference sequence). The CDR3 covers 14 residues. CDR3 loop: CASSGVDHGDEQYF. The CDR3 bases are TGTGCCAGCTCGGGGGTGGATCATGGGGACGAGCAGTACTTC.

J is TRBJ2-1 and V is TRBV19; 9 nucleotides agree with TRBD2. Germline CDR1 is LNHDA and CDR2 is SQIVND (reference sequence). The V gene end was trimmed by 7 bases and the J gene end by 8 bases; junction bases not matched to a gene: 9. The CDR3 is 14 residues long. CDR3 amino acids: CASNGGGADHEQFF. CDR3 coding DNA: TGTGCCAGTAACGGCGGGGGGGCCGACCATGAGCAGTTCTTC.

CDR3 coding DNA: TGTGCCAGCAGCTACGGGACTAGCCGCACAGATACGCAGTATTTT. Encoded protein: CASSYGTSRTDTQYF. The genes are TRBV5-4 and TRBJ2-3; the match to TRBD2 covers 9 bases. Per the germline V gene, CDR1 is SGHNT and CDR2 is YYREEE (reference sequence). V was pared by 3 bases and J by 1 base, with 3 bases of the junction left unmatched. This CDR3 is 15 amino acids long.

The chain recombines TRBV9 with TRBJ2-5; possibly TRBD1 for D (5 bases). CDR1 SGDLS and CDR2 YYNGEE come from the germline V gene. There are 13 residues in the CDR3. V lost 2 bases, J lost 1 base, and 6 bases lay in between. This CDR3 is CASSVTAQETQYF. For the CDR3, the DNA is TGTGCCAGCAGCGTGACAGCCCAAGAGACCCAGTACTTC. Variable domain in full (rest from reference TRBV9 and TRBJ2-5): DSGVTQTPKHLITATGQRVTLRCSPRSGDLSVYWYQQSLDQGLQFLIQYYNGEERAKGNILERFSAQQFPDLHSELNLSSLELGDSALYFCASSVTAQETQYFGPGTRLLVL.

DNA of the CDR3: TGCGCCAGCAGGTCACTAGCGGGGGGAATGACAGATACGCAGTATTTT. The encoded protein is CASRSLAGGMTDTQYF. The chain recombines TRBV5-1 with TRBJ2-3; TRBD2 matches at 12 bases. This CDR3 comprises 16 residues. V lost 5 bases and J lost 3; bases outside the gene matches: 7. Per the germline V gene, CDR1 is SGHRS and CDR2 is YFSETQ.

The chain combines TRBV4-2 with TRBJ2-7; weak D call: TRBD2 (6 bases). The V gene's germline CDR1 is LGHNA and CDR2 YNFKEQ. The ends were cut back, 1 base at V and 4 bases at J, with 17 bases in the middle. The CDR3 loop spans 16 amino acids. The CDR3 DNA follows: TGTGCCAGCAGCCAAGCAGCGGAGGGGCCAGAATACGAGCAGTACTTC. This translates into CASSQAAEGPEYEQYF.